This entry concerns a single T cell receptor (beta chain). Its specificity is not known. Researchers ran the PCR with 60 Vbeta and 13 Jbeta primers. Profiled with immunoSEQ multiplex PCR; TCRdb holds only in-frame clones, not every one. The sample holds under 150,000 clones, about 82% seen once. Germline assignment: CDR1 LNHDA and CDR2 SQIVND (reference sequence). This CDR3 contains 15 residues. V was pared by 7 bases and J by 3 bases, with 16 bases between. The data derive from a study of cytomegalovirus exposure and HLA in healthy donors. Study conclusions and caveats: In an earlier analysis, productive rearrangement rates for most beta V segments clustered near 87% or 30%.

Sequenced sample: PBMCs. The receptor was derived from a boy younger than 18 in good health and CMV-seronegative. The gene calls are TRBV19 and TRBJ1-5; a possible D gene is TRBD1 (6 bases). The CDR3 loop is CASIEGGDFNQPQHF. DNA of the CDR3: TGTGCCAGTATAGAAGGGGGAGACTTCAATCAGCCCCAGCATTTT.